A selection of T cell receptor beta chains follows, all from one sample in a study of T cell repertoires in ileal Crohn's disease. The assay was immunoSEQ multiplex PCR, and TCRdb's table has in-frame clones only and misses some. The sample lists roughly 62,000 clones; 85% to 90% were seen once. Sequencing input: ileal tissue. Receptors were obtained from an adult with Crohn's disease. CDR3s include the opening cysteine and the closing phenylalanine or tryptophan.

>TRBV6-6
CASKLTGSEETQYF
>TRBV14
CASSQLGQGAYGYTF
>TRBV6-1
CASRQTRDRGGEQFF
>TRBV15
CATSRRQYNEQFF
>TRBV27
CASGRMGQGVEQYF
>TRBV18
CASSPLAGFGGTGELFF
>TRBV7-9
CASSLAAGGLNQPQHF
>TRBV28
CASSLPHYEQYF
>TRBV5-1
CASSFQGVDSPLHF
>TRBV29-1
CSVEGAGTEETQYF
>TRBV6-1
CASSDGTGLYEQYF
>TRBV9
CASSSQTGRDYEQYF
>TRBV2
CASSETGASTDTQYF
>TRBV2
CASSEIGLAGGTYETQYF
>TRBV5-1
CASSLAGVGDTQYF
>TRBV6-5
CASSYLRTGGGETQYF
>TRBV5-1
CASSRGQANEKLFF
>TRBV10-2
CASSPTSGVDIQYF
>TRBV28
CASSFRGGRTEAFF
>TRBV18
CASSPLGTGSNSEQFF
>TRBV19
CASSIVDNTNTEAFF
>TRBV21-1
CASSKWADSTSEKLFF
>TRBV15
CATSRGSGMNYGYTF
>TRBV12-5
CASGYGTDLNTQYF
>TRBV29-1
CSVGPLGRTEAFF
>TRBV5-6
CASSLYSVPGELFF
>TRBV6-1
CASSIREGTGELFF
>TRBV5-4
CASSLGTDRSLGKLFF
>TRBV30
CAWSVSRGVLDGYTF
>TRBV5-1
CASSLFTSGAGELFF
>TRBV6-5
CASSYRQGRDGYTF
>TRBV5-4
CASSYGTGLTNEQFF
>TRBV6-1
CASSDRGLSNQPQHF
>TRBV29-1
CSVALWSSGGDEQFF
>TRBV19
CASRKRLTSGYGYTF
>TRBV6-5
CASRLRGLNGYTF
>TRBV19
CASSIRSTTTGELFF
>TRBV6-5
CASGMGGDWTEAFF
>TRBV5-1
CASSLTSVASGNTIYF
>TRBV7-3
CASSPGSGHTGELFF
>TRBV7-2
CASSWGTAGNQPQHF
>TRBV19
CASSDSRGGTGELFF
>TRBV29-1
CSVGGQAWRVTEAFF
>TRBV4-2
CASSLDERVSYEQYF
>TRBV19
CASSAGLAGLAKNIQYF
>TRBV29-1
CSVGQGVTDTQYF
>TRBV7-6
CASSLGDRAGYTF
>TRBV19
CASSIYGQGKTIGNTGELFF
>TRBV6-1
CASSLQGPDTQYF
>TRBV7-6
CASSLEAEYNSPLHF
>TRBV29-1
CSVEDDGTGSPGELFF